These 10 T cell receptor beta chains originate from one sample sequenced in a study of T cells in Graves' hyperthyroidism and ophthalmopathy. Regions amplified from RNA transcripts were the TCR beta CDR3 regions. The TCR CDR3 first-round RT-PCR relied on the HTBI primer set. Via MiXCR, TCRdb re-called the multiplex PCR reads, giving one row per CDR3 protein. The sample consists of approximately 870,000 distinct CDR3 sequences, roughly 40% of them appearing once. Sequencing was done on a sample of blood. Every receptor here comes from a young man with Graves' hyperthyroidism.

This rearrangement joins TRBV5-1 to TRBJ1-6; TRBD1 matches 8 bases. Germline values: CDR1 SGHRS, CDR2 YFSETQ. The CDR3 totals 15 residues. V lost 0 bases to trimming and J lost 9 bases; unmatched junction nucleotides: 5. The CDR3 DNA is TGCGCCAGCAGCTTGGGGACAGGGAACGTTTCACCCCTCCACTTT. Translating gives CASSLGTGNVSPLHF.

This chain uses TRBV29-1 with TRBJ1-5; D possibly corresponds to TRBD1 (5 bases). V lost 4 bases to trimming and J lost 11 bases, with 18 bases between them. The CDR3 has 13 residues. Germline V CDR1 and CDR2: SQVTM, ANQGSEA. The CDR3 region is CSVGGAEGEAQHF. CDR3 DNA sequence: TGCAGCGTTGGCGGGGCAGAGGGAGAGGCCCAGCATTTT. The variable domain in full, with the rest retrieved from reference TRBV29-1 and TRBJ1-5, is SAVISQKPSRDICQRGTSLTIQCQVDSQVTMMFWYRQQPGQSLTLIATANQGSEATYESGFVIDKFPISRPNLTFSTLTVSNMSPEDSSIYLCSVGGAEGEAQHFGDGTRLSIL.

This clonotype was seen many times. The genes are TRBV7-9 and TRBJ1-1; D not certain. Germline V gives CDR1 SEHNR, CDR2 FQNEAQ (reference sequence). The length of the CDR3 is 14 residues. Trimming pared 1 base from V and 3 bases from J, leaving 9 bases between. The CDR3 loop reads CASSLGRADTEAFF. DNA for the CDR3: TGTGCCAGCAGCTTAGGGCGCGCGGACACTGAAGCTTTCTTT.

The rearrangement links TRBV12-3 or TRBV12-4 to TRBJ1-6; possibly TRBD1 for D (5 bases). The CDR3 covers 18 residues. The DNA for the CDR3 is TGTGCTAGTGGTACGACTTTGGGACGGGGGAGTCACGGTTCACCCCTCCACTTT. It specifies CASGTTLGRGSHGSPLHF.

This clonotype was detected many times. CDR3 DNA: TGTGCCAGCAGCGTAGCTGGATCTGGGGCCAACGTCCTGACTTTC. Its protein product is CASSVAGSGANVLTF. The V call is TRBV9, the J call TRBJ2-6; D is uncertain. The CDR3 loop spans 15 amino acids. Germline values: CDR1 SGDLS, CDR2 YYNGEE. Trimming shortened V by 0 bases and J by 1 base, and 5 bases separated the two germline ends.

The chain has TRBV19 and TRBJ2-7, with 9 bases matching TRBD2. The better agreement between TRBJ2-5 and the DNA end casts doubt on the J call. Germline lookup yields CDR1 LNHDA and CDR2 SQIVND (reference sequence). The CDR3 sequence is 19 residues long. The CDR3 sequence is CASSIGVGFSSGGVETQYF. The CDR3, as DNA: TGTGCCAGTAGTATAGGTGTGGGGTTTAGTAGCGGGGGAGTGGAGACCCAGTACTTC.

This clonotype was seen repeatedly, ten times or more. The chain uses TRBV29-1 and TRBJ1-5; D is ambiguous. Germline CDR1 reads SQVTM; CDR2 reads ANQGSEA. The CDR3 contains 12 residues. Deletions cut 4 bases from V and 3 bases from J, with 7 bases between. CDR3 in amino acids: CSVGDTNQPQHF. CDR3 in DNA: TGCAGCGTTGGAGACACCAATCAGCCCCAGCATTTT. Variable domain in full (rest from reference TRBV29-1 and TRBJ1-5): SAVISQKPSRDICQRGTSLTIQCQVDSQVTMMFWYRQQPGQSLTLIATANQGSEATYESGFVIDKFPISRPNLTFSTLTVSNMSPEDSSIYLCSVGDTNQPQHFGDGTRLSIL.

This clonotype appeared a few times. Relative to the germline gene, one junction end is altered; a read error may explain this. V gene TRBV4-1 combines with J gene TRBJ2-7; D is uncertain. Germline V gene sequence: CDR1 MGHRA, CDR2 YSYEKL. The CDR3 spans 13 residues. This CDR3 reads CASSQDATLEQYF. The CDR3 DNA reads TGTGCCAGCAGCCAAGATGCGACGTTAGAGCAGTACTTC.

This clonotype turned up a few times. The genes are TRBV25-1 and TRBJ2-1, with TRBD1 identical over 7 bases. The V gene end was trimmed by 4 bases and the J gene end by 8 bases; junction bases not matched to a gene: 2. Germline V gene sequence: CDR1 MGHDK, CDR2 SYGVNS. This CDR3 spans 12 amino acids. The CDR3 region is CASSGDRDEQFF. The CDR3 nucleotides are TGTGCCAGCAGTGGTGACAGGGATGAGCAGTTCTTC.

This rearrangement joins TRBV2 to TRBJ1-5; D is unresolved. The CDR3 is 14 amino acids. Germline loops: CDR1 SNHLY, CDR2 FYNNEI. V lost 1 base, J lost 7 bases, and 11 bases lay in between. In DNA, the CDR3 is TGTGCCAGCAGTGAAGTTTATCTGGAACAGCCCCAGCATTTT. It yields the protein CASSEVYLEQPQHF.